This T cell receptor beta chain was obtained from a study of sequential checkpoint blockade in melanoma. At the level of the study: First-line arms were nivolumab then ipilimumab, or the reverse, randomized 1:1.

This clone was observed a few times. This CDR3 region has 16 residues. CDR1 LNHDA and CDR2 SQIVND come from the germline V gene (reference sequence). Trimming stripped 1 base from V and 0 bases from J, with 10 bases between. As to treatment: randomized to nivolumab then ipilimumab (arm A) or the reverse (arm B). TCRdb's copy holds only in-frame clones and misses some; the assay was immunoSEQ multiplex PCR. The sample lists about 4,000 clones; more than 30% were seen once. The receptor was isolated from a human donor with melanoma. The sequences come from tumor tissue (inferred from file names), collected from a patient given nivolumab and ipilimumab in sequence. This rearrangement joins TRBV19 to TRBJ1-3; the D gene is possibly TRBD1 (5 bases). Written as DNA, the CDR3 is TGTGCCAGTAGTATAGGGGGCGAGATCTCTGGAAACACCATATATTTT. It is translated as CASSIGGEISGNTIYF.